These T cell receptor beta chains were read from a single sample in a study of blood T cells in healthy people across ages. TCRdb passed the 5' RACE reads through MiXCR, listing each CDR3 protein once. The sample yields around 1,700,000 distinct CDR3 sequences, roughly 30% seen once. Specimen: blood. Receptors originate from a woman between 25 and 40 years old in good health. Each CDR3 is given without its conserved first and last residue. The order of the fields is J gene, V gene, CDR3 protein.

TRBJ2-5	TRBV7-2	ASSSLGLPGKTQY
TRBJ1-1	TRBV12-3/TRBV12-4	ASSLVGWGPEAF
TRBJ2-3	TRBV7-2	ASGTSGTSGRNTQY
TRBJ2-7	TRBV29-1	GVSLGGTGSYDQY
TRBJ2-1	TRBV5-6	ASSLVGRAYNEQF
TRBJ2-5	TRBV10-3	AISTGGETQY
TRBJ2-7	TRBV20-1	SARDNPYEQY
TRBJ2-5	TRBV7-2	ASSSDRVNYERY
TRBJ2-4	TRBV28	ASSSQGTKNIQY
TRBJ2-2	TRBV20-1	SAPTGGGELF
TRBJ2-1	TRBV20-1	SARVTSGATHLPYNEQF
TRBJ2-5	TRBV7-2	ASSPDRRTQY
TRBJ2-3	TRBV24-1	ATSDRAGRTDTQY
TRBJ1-2	TRBV28	ASTQGGLSYGYT
TRBJ2-7	TRBV11-2	ASSKRTDRSYEQY
TRBJ2-1	TRBV7-9	ASSSPPGGNEQF
TRBJ1-1	TRBV5-1	ASSLEGGVDTEAF
TRBJ2-7	TRBV12-3/TRBV12-4	ASGRTSGRHEQY
TRBJ2-7	TRBV2	ASRQESYEQY
TRBJ2-7	TRBV10-3	AISEDLSSYEQY
TRBJ1-1	TRBV12-3/TRBV12-4	ASSFGGDRETEAF
TRBJ2-1	TRBV9	ASSVGAGTYNEQF
TRBJ2-5	TRBV11-2	ASDNRQGKGEETQY
TRBJ1-1	TRBV12-3/TRBV12-4	ASNGQGPEAEAF
TRBJ2-1	TRBV14	ASSQAPRNIPRGEQF
TRBJ2-5	TRBV7-2	ASTTLGRGETQY
TRBJ1-6	TRBV6-6	ASSYRGARDSPLH
TRBJ1-2	TRBV4-3	ASSLTNEESSGYT
TRBJ2-7	TRBV6-6	ASGMIDYEQY
TRBJ1-1	TRBV20-1	SAQRGVTEAF
TRBJ2-2	TRBV2	ASNEVGGELF
TRBJ2-5	TRBV28	ASSRDSLNLPFQETQY
TRBJ2-1	TRBV5-5	ASSLAGQGTCEQF
TRBJ2-1	TRBV3-1	ASSSHLGTGSNEQF
TRBJ2-7	TRBV5-6	ASSPTGFWAYEQY
TRBJ1-1	TRBV28	ASYSSMNTEAF
TRBJ1-1	TRBV7-3	AGSLDGRASAEAF
TRBJ2-1	TRBV25-1	ASSEGSGYNEQF
TRBJ2-3	TRBV12-3/TRBV12-4	ASSLSWEATDTQY
TRBJ2-3	TRBV18	ASSPWTSGPPY